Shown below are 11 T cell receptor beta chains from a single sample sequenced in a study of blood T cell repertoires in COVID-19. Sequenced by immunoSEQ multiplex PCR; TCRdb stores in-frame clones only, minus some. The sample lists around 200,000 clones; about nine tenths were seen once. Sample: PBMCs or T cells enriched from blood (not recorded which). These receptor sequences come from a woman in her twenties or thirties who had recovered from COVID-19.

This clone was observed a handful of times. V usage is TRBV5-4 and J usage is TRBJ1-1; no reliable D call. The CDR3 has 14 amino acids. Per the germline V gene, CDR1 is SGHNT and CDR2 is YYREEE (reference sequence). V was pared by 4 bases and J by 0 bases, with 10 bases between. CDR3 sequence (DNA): TGTGCCAGCAGCCAAGGCAGGATGAACACTGAAGCTTTCTTT. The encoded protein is CASSQGRMNTEAFF.

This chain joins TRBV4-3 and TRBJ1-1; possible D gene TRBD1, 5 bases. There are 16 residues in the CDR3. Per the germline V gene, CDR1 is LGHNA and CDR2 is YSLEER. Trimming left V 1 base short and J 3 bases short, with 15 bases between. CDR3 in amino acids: CASSQAWRGLDTEAFF. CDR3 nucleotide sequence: TGCGCCAGCAGCCAAGCATGGAGGGGATTGGACACTGAAGCTTTCTTT.

CDR3 loop: CASSLMDWNEQFF. CDR3 nucleotides: TGTGCCAGCAGCTTAATGGACTGGAATGAGCAGTTCTTC. The chain uses TRBV11-2 and TRBJ2-1, with D perhaps matching TRBD2 (5 bases). The CDR3 spans 13 residues. V was pared by 2 bases and J by 7 bases, with 9 bases between. Germline V gene lookup returns CDR1 SGHAT and CDR2 FQNNGV.

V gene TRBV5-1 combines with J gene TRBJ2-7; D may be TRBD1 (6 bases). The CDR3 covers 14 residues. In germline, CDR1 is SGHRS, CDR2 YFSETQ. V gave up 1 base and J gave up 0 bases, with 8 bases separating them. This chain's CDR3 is CASSLTGNSYEQYF. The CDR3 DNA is TGCGCCAGCAGCTTGACAGGGAACTCCTACGAGCAGTACTTC.

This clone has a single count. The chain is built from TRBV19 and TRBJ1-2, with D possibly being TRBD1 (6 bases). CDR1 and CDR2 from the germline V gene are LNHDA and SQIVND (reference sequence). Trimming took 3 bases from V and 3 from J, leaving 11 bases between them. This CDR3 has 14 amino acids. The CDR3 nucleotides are TGTGCCAGTAGTATTCAGGGGATCGACTATGGCTACACCTTC. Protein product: CASSIQGIDYGYTF.

CDR3: CASSRGLAGETQYF. The CDR3 DNA sequence: TGTGCCAGCAGCCGGGGACTAGCCGGAGAGACCCAGTACTTC. The chain couples TRBV9 to TRBJ2-5; 9 bases agree with TRBD2. This CDR3 contains 14 residues. Germline trimming cut 4 bases from V and 4 bases from J; bases unmatched to any gene: 5. Germline V gives CDR1 SGDLS, CDR2 YYNGEE.

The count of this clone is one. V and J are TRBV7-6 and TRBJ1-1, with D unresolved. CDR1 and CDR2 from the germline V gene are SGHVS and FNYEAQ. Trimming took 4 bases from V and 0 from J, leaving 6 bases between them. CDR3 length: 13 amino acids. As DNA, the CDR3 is TGTGCCAGCAGCTCCAGTGTGAACACTGAAGCTTTCTTT. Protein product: CASSSSVNTEAFF. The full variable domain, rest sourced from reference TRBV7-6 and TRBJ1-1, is GAGVSQSPRYKVTKRGQDVALRCDPISGHVSLYWYRQALGQGPEFLTYFNYEAQQDKSGLPNDRFSAERPEGSISTLTIQRTEQRDSAMYRCASSSSVNTEAFFGQGTRLTVV.

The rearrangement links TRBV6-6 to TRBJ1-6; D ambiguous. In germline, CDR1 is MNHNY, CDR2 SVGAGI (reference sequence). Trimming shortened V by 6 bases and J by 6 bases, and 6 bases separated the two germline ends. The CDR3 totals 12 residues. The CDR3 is CASRHINSPLHF. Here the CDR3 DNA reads TGTGCCAGCAGACACATTAATTCACCCCTCCACTTT.

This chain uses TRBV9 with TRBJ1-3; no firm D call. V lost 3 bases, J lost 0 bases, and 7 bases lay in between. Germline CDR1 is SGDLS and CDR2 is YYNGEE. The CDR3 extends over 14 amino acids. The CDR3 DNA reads TGTGCCAGCAGCGATGGAGCCTCTGGAAACACCATATATTTT. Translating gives CASSDGASGNTIYF.

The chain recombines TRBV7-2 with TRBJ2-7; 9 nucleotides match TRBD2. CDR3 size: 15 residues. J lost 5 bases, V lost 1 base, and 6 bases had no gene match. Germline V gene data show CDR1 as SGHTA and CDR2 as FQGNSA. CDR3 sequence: CASSLVASGAHEQYF. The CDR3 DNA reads TGTGCCAGCAGCTTAGTGGCTAGCGGGGCCCACGAGCAGTACTTC.

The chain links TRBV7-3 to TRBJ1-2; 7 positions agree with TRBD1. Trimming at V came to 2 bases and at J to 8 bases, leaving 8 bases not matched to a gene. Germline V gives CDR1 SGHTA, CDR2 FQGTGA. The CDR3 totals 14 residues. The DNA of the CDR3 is TGTGCCAGCAGCTTATCTGTCTCAGGGGGAGGCTACACCTTC. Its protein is CASSLSVSGGGYTF.